This TCR beta chain comes out of a study of blood T cell repertoires in COVID-19. Authors' methods: Counts of nucleated cells, estimated from reference gene primer amplification, were obtained. Libraries were prepared by immunoSEQ multiplex PCR; TCRdb keeps only in-frame clonotypes and omits some of them. The V and J calls and clone size were taken over from that table, and D and trimming were inferred from the DNA. The data contain some 230,000 clones, about 80% of them singletons. Germline loops: CDR1 SGHRS, CDR2 YFSETQ. There are 15 residues in the CDR3. J was trimmed by 2 bases and V by 2 bases; bases with no gene match: 6. The participants were between about 18 and 100 years old and came from roughly 24 US areas.

This rearrangement joins TRBV5-1 to TRBJ1-1; 7 bases line up with TRBD1. The sample consisted of PBMCs or T cells enriched from blood (not recorded which). This clonotype originated in a middle-aged woman with acute COVID-19. The CDR3 reads CASSFRTGSNTEAFF. CDR3 DNA: TGCGCCAGCAGCTTTAGGACAGGCTCCAACACTGAAGCTTTCTTT.